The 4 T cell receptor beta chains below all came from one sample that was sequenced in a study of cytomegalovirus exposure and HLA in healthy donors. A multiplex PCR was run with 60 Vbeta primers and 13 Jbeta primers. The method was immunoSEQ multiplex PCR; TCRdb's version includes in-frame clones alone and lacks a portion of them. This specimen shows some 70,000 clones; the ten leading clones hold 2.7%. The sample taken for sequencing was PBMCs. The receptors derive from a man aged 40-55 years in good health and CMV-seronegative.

CDR3 in DNA: TGTGCCTGGAGTCGGACTAGCGGGGGGGCCGGTTACTTC. Translating gives CAWSRTSGGAGYF. The J gene is TRBJ2-4, the V gene TRBV30, with 15 bases fitting TRBD2. Germline assignment: CDR1 GTSNPN and CDR2 SVGIG (reference sequence). J was trimmed by 16 bases and V by 2 bases; bases with no gene match: 6. The length of the CDR3 is 13 residues.

The CDR3 reads CASSLPGGGNYGYTF. The DNA of the CDR3 is TGTGCCAGCTCCCTTCCCGGCGGGGGGAACTATGGCTACACCTTC. V and J are TRBV18 and TRBJ1-2; weak D call: TRBD1 (5 bases). The V and J ends lost 6 bases and 2 bases respectively, with 16 bases between them. CDR3 length: 15 amino acids. The germline V gene has CDR1 KGHSH and CDR2 LQKENI.

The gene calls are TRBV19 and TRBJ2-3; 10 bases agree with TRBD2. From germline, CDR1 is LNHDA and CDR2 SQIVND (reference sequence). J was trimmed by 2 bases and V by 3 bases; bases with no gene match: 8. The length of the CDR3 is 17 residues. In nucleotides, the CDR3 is TGTGCCAGTAGTATCTTCTCTAGCGGGGGCCTCACAGATACGCAGTATTTT. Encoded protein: CASSIFSSGGLTDTQYF. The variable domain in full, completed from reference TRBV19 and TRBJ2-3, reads DGGITQSPKYLFRKEGQNVTLSCEQNLNHDAMYWYRQDPGQGLRLIYYSQIVNDFQKGDIAEGYSVSREKKESFPLTVTSAQKNPTAFYLCASSIFSSGGLTDTQYFGPGTRLTVL.

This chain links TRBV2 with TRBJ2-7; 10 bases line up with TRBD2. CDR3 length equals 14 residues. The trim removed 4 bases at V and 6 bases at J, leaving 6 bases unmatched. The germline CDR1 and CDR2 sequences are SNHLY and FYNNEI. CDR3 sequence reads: CASSVETSGREQYF. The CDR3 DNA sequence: TGTGCCAGCAGTGTGGAGACTAGCGGGCGCGAGCAGTACTTC.